This T cell receptor beta chain stems from a study of control samples from healthy donors and cancer patients. The trim removed 4 bases at V and 3 bases at J, leaving 7 bases unmatched. The length of the CDR3 is 17 residues. Germline CDR1 and CDR2: SGDLS and YYNGEE. Produced via immunoSEQ multiplex PCR; TCRdb's table is partial and in-frame only. This table has about 63,000 clones, more than 70% appearing once. The sample taken for sequencing was PBMCs. V is TRBV9 and J is TRBJ2-1; 13 bases are a match to TRBD2. This receptor was identified in a woman between 55 and 75 years old with lung cancer. In nucleotides, the CDR3 is TGTGCCAGCAGCCCCCGGGGACTAGCGGGGAACTACAATGAGCAGTTCTTC. It specifies CASSPRGLAGNYNEQFF.